The source of this T cell receptor beta chain is a study of blood T cells in healthy people across ages. Next came a second PCR, run for roughly 6 to 11 cycles, which used a sample-barcoded 5' primer along with a J-beta primer mix. TCRdb re-derived calls from the 5' RACE reads in MiXCR, one entry per CDR3 protein. The profile shows 600,000 to 850,000 distinct CDR3 sequences, 20% to 25% of them singletons. This clonotype occurred a few times. The sample was also reused in another study, on T cells of mothers and their children. Per that paper: The sample comes from some ten healthy Caucasian donors: mothers and children.

The receptor was isolated from a boy between 10 and 17 years old in good health. The sequenced sample consisted of blood.

The CDR3 DNA reads TGCGCCAGCAGCTCGACAGGTCTCATGAACACTGAAGCTTTCTTT. It is translated as CASSSTGLMNTEAFF. The chain combines TRBV5-1 with TRBJ1-1, with a tentative D call TRBD1 (6 bases). Germline CDR1 is SGHRS and CDR2 is YFSETQ. CDR3 length equals 15 residues. Trimming shortened V by 3 bases and J by 0 bases, and 12 bases separated the two germline ends.